The TCR beta chain under discussion was sequenced for a study of blood T cell repertoires in COVID-19 (dated by TCRdb to about 2020). In the study overall: The collaborator samples originated in the United States, Italy and Spain and spanned the acute and convalescent phases of COVID-19. The prospective study material was composed of cDNA or gDNA derived from T cells, B-cell-depleted T cells, or PBMCs. The repertoires were made available in a free public database intended to serve as a resource for research on the immune response to SARS-CoV-2. The dataset comprised deeply sampled blood TCRbeta repertoires from subjects exposed to, actively infected with, or recovered from COVID-19. Sample metadata almost always included a de-identified subject ID, COVID-19 status, age in years and sex. Where available, HLA class I and class II types were taken from metadata supplied by the sample provider and were not determined by assay-based typing. Samples came from the ongoing ImmuneRACE study (first 160 participants) plus 1,254 subjects from 6 global collaborators.

TCRbeta CDR3 regions were amplified from genomic DNA using the immunoSEQ Assay, a bias-controlled multiplex PCR. As for how the authors treated the data: Within the assay, amplification of reference gene primers was used to estimate how many nucleated cells each sample contained. To quantify the absolute abundance of each unique TCRbeta CDR3 rearrangement, sequence reads were collapsed and filtered. Productive Simpson clonality was computed per sample as the square root of Simpson's diversity index over productive rearrangements. In TCRdb, the immuneACCESS table is reduced to in-frame sequences with V and J assigned. These tables do not hold every clone; where another copy was compared, an unresolved V gene accounts for under half, and the others remain unexplained. For V, J and clone size, that table is used; D and trimming come from the DNA. A total of around 270,000 clones appear in this sample, around 87% of them only once. The ten biggest clones cover about 5.2% of the sample.

From cysteine to phenylalanine, the CDR3 is 15 amino acids long. The DNA shown is the 45-base CDR3, in frame from base 1. Germline trimming: 6 bases from V, 7 bases from J; junction bases outside gene matches: 7. Looking up the germline V gene (reference sequence) yields CDR1 MNHEY and CDR2 SMNVEV. Study-level results and caveats: The quantity of clinical and demographic metadata differed by source and by participant and was supplied without curation.

A word on this clone: The antigen it recognizes is unknown. Base quality data are lacking; no much larger clone is found one base away.

At one collaborating source in Seattle, patients were enrolled during active infection and were followed longitudinally through the course of disease. Whole blood was collected in K2EDTA tubes by collaborating institutions according to the institutions' own protocols. For TCRbeta analysis, collaborators shipped samples as frozen whole blood, isolated PBMCs, or DNA extracted from either of those sample types. This sequence uses TRBV27 and TRBJ1-6, with TRBD1 identical over 9 junction bases. The sample taken for sequencing was peripheral blood. This clonotype originated in a woman between 55 and 75 years old with COVID-19, enrolled during active disease. The CDR3 amino acid sequence is: CASSLTGGGNSPLHF. Read as DNA, the sequence is TGTGCCAGCAGCCTGACAGGGGGTGGAAATTCACCCCTCCACTTT.